This T cell receptor beta chain was sequenced in a study of technical replicates of blood from a handful of donors. As regards this clone: A read error may produce the germline difference seen at one junction end.

Measured with immunoSEQ multiplex PCR; TCRdb has only the in-frame clones, and not every one. Seen here are 85,000 to 90,000 clones, 92% observed once, and the top ten hold 0.2% to 0.3%. The germline V gene has CDR1 MNHNS and CDR2 SASEGT. CDR3 length: 16 residues. Material for sequencing was T cells isolated from PBMCs. This TCR derives from a human donor in good health. The chain has TRBV6-1 and TRBJ2-2; TRBD1 matches at 9 bases. As DNA, the CDR3 is TGTGCCAGCAGTGAACGGGGGACAGGGAACGCCGGGGAGCTGTTTTTT. Amino acids: CASSERGTGNAGELFF.